These 23 T cell receptor beta chains share one sample of origin, sequenced in a study of metastatic and nonmetastatic thyroid tumors. Patients were all untreated before their thyroid surgery. TCRdb re-analyzed the PCR reads through MiXCR. The table has roughly 21,000 clones, about 30% seen once; the top ten hold about a fifth. Input material: blood. The receptor source for this set is a female donor with papillary thyroid cancer or a benign thyroid nodule (not recorded which). Some clones in this sample may be carry-over from other donors' samples.

This clone counts as medium-sized. The CDR3 sequence: CSARDRRVLWGYTF. DNA for the CDR3: TGCAGTGCTAGAGATCGCAGGGTATTATGGGGCTACACCTTC. The rearrangement joins TRBV20-1 to TRBJ1-2, with D tentatively TRBD1 (5 bases). Germline assignment: CDR1 DFQATT and CDR2 SNEGSKA (reference sequence). The CDR3 spans 14 residues. V lost 0 bases and J 8 bases, leaving 16 bases between the germline ends.

This clone was recorded many times. Within the sample, other DNA sequences also encode this same CDR3. The gene calls are TRBV3-1 and TRBJ1-4; D remains ambiguous. V was trimmed by 0 bases and J by 13 bases, leaving 24 bases between them. The germline gives CDR1 LGHDT, CDR2 YNNKEL (reference sequence). The CDR3 has 17 amino acids. In DNA, the CDR3 is TGTGCCAGCAGCCAAGATCAAGAGACCCTCACTTTTAGAGGACTGTTTTTT. This translates into CASSQDQETLTFRGLFF.

This clone was counted at least ten times. The genes are TRBV6-1 and TRBJ2-7; D may be TRBD1 or TRBD2 (5 bases each). Trimming took off 6 bases at V and 6 bases at J, with 18 bases between the two ends. Germline CDR1 reads MNHNS; CDR2 reads SASEGT. This CDR3 comprises 14 residues. The CDR3 sequence is CASSLGVGGREQYF. In DNA, the CDR3 is TGTGCCAGCAGCCTGGGGGTTGGGGGACGCGAGCAGTACTTC.

This clone was detected many times. The chain is built from TRBV7-9 and TRBJ1-6; 9 bases match TRBD1. The trim removed 1 base at V and 10 bases at J, leaving 8 bases unmatched. Germline CDR1 and CDR2: SEHNR and FQNEAQ (reference sequence). The CDR3 is made up of 16 amino acids. The CDR3 is CASSLGTGQGRSPLHF. CDR3 nucleotide sequence: TGTGCCAGCAGCTTAGGAACCGGACAGGGGAGGTCACCCCTCCACTTT.

This clone was detected many times. The same CDR3 can be traced to other DNA sequences in this sample. The chain uses TRBV14 and TRBJ1-5; no reliable D call. The CDR3 is made up of 17 amino acids. CDR1 and CDR2 from the germline V gene are SGHDN and FVKESK. V was trimmed by 3 bases and J by 3 bases, leaving 18 bases between them. The CDR3 DNA follows: TGTGCCAGCAGCCAGCTTTTTGTCCCGGGGTCCAATCAGCCCCAGCATTTT. This codes for CASSQLFVPGSNQPQHF.

V gene TRBV28 combines with J gene TRBJ2-7; TRBD2 agrees at 10 bases. CDR3 size: 14 residues. CDR1 is MDHEN and CDR2 is SYDVKM in the germline V gene. V trimming: 6 bases; J trimming: 3 bases; junction bases outside the gene matches: 5. The chain's CDR3 is CASSRPSGSYEQYF. The DNA for the CDR3 is TGTGCCAGCAGCCGGCCTAGCGGGAGCTACGAGCAGTACTTC.

There are many counts of this clone. V and J are TRBV20-1 and TRBJ2-7; 16 bases agree with TRBD2. Germline-derived CDR1 and CDR2 are DFQATT and SNEGSKA (reference sequence). Losses at the gene ends were 6 bases for V and 5 bases for J; bases not matched to a gene: 7. The CDR3 has 15 residues. Written as DNA, the CDR3 is TGCAGTGCGAATTCGGGACTAGCGGGAGGGGACGAGCAGTACTTC. As protein: CSANSGLAGGDEQYF.

This clone was found many times. This chain uses TRBV12-3 or TRBV12-4 with TRBJ1-2; D gene ambiguous. The CDR3 length is 14 residues. V gave up 7 bases and J gave up 4 bases, with 16 bases separating them. The CDR3 loop is CASTEDGNLYGYTF. DNA of the CDR3: TGTGCCAGCACCGAGGACGGAAATCTCTATGGCTACACCTTC.

On this clone itself: The conserved phenylalanine or tryptophan normally closing the CDR3 is absent here, so this likely arose from a read error. This chain links TRBV4-1 with TRBJ2-5, with D possibly being TRBD2 (5 bases). Germline CDR1 and CDR2: MGHRA and YSYEKL. The CDR3 loop spans 14 amino acids. CDR3 DNA sequence: TGCGCCAGCAGACCCCGACGGGGTTTGGAGAACCAGTACTGC. Its protein is CASRPRRGLENQYC.

This clone was detected many times. This chain connects TRBV18 to TRBJ1-2; possibly TRBD1 for D (6 bases). Per germline, CDR1 KGHSH and CDR2 LQKENI. The V end was cut by 4 bases, the J end by 4 bases, with 13 bases between. There are 14 residues in the CDR3. In DNA form, the CDR3 reads TGTGCCAGCTCACGGGGGGCGCAAAGCTATGGCTACACCTTC. This codes for CASSRGAQSYGYTF.

This clone was observed many times. The CDR3 nucleotides read TGTGCCAGCAGTAGGGGTGGGCAATCCGATTCACCCCTCCACTTT. This sequence encodes CASSRGGQSDSPLHF. The chain combines TRBV6-1 with TRBJ1-6, with a weak D call TRBD1 (5 bases). Germline V gene sequence: CDR1 MNHNS, CDR2 SASEGT. V was clipped by 5 bases and J by 8 bases, with 16 bases between them. CDR3 length: 15 amino acids.

This chain uses TRBV5-6 with TRBJ2-5; D is uncertain. CDR3 length: 16 residues. V lost 0 bases, J lost 0 bases, and 12 bases lay in between. Per the germline V gene, CDR1 is SGHDT and CDR2 is YYEEEE. The CDR3 here is CASSLDGQRNQETQYF. In DNA, the CDR3 is TGTGCCAGCAGCTTGGATGGTCAGAGGAACCAAGAGACCCAGTACTTC.

This clone ranks as medium-sized. The chain links TRBV7-2 to TRBJ2-1; TRBD2 matches at 10 bases. Germline V gives CDR1 SGHTA, CDR2 FQGNSA. The CDR3 totals 17 residues. The ends lost 2 bases at V and 4 bases at J; junction bases unmatched: 8. The CDR3 region is CASSLRSLAGFYNEQFF. CDR3 in DNA: TGTGCCAGCAGCTTAAGGTCACTAGCGGGATTTTACAATGAGCAGTTCTTC.

This clone was detected many times. V and J are TRBV20-1 and TRBJ2-4; no clear D. Germline assignment: CDR1 DFQATT and CDR2 SNEGSKA (reference sequence). The CDR3 covers 18 residues. Trimming cost V 5 bases and J 1 base, with 24 bases left between them. Here the CDR3 reads CSAARQDLTLQAKNIQYF. As DNA, the CDR3 is TGCAGTGCTGCCCGACAAGACCTTACCCTCCAGGCCAAAAACATTCAGTACTTC.

This clone is medium-sized in the sample. V gene TRBV11-2 combines with J gene TRBJ1-2; 8 bases fit TRBD1. V lost 7 bases and J lost 2; bases outside the gene matches: 9. The CDR3 runs to 15 residues. Germline V gene sequence: CDR1 SGHAT, CDR2 FQNNGV. In DNA form, the CDR3 reads TGTGCCAGCAACATAGGACAGGGCCGAAACTATGGCTACACCTTC. It is translated as CASNIGQGRNYGYTF.

This clone has a count of ten or more. The rearrangement uses TRBV28 and TRBJ2-7; D tentatively fits TRBD1 or TRBD2 (6 bases each). Germline V CDR1 and CDR2: MDHEN, SYDVKM. V lost 3 bases, J lost 0 bases, and 18 bases lay in between. The CDR3 has 17 residues. CDR3 in DNA: TGTGCCAGCAGTTTTGATTTGCGGGACACGAGCTCCTACGAGCAGTACTTC. Its protein product is CASSFDLRDTSSYEQYF.

J is TRBJ1-1 and V is TRBV12-3 or TRBV12-4; 9 nucleotides align to TRBD1. The CDR3 is 13 amino acids. After removal of 6 bases from V and 10 bases from J, the junction contained 9 bases not matched to a gene. The CDR3 nucleotides read TGTGCCAGCAGGGAACAGGGGGCGGTAGGAGCTTTCTTT. This sequence encodes CASREQGAVGAFF.

This clone was seen ten or more times. The CDR3 protein is CAWSVGSGGIQPQHF. DNA of the CDR3: TGTGCCTGGAGTGTAGGCTCAGGGGGCATTCAGCCCCAGCATTTT. The V and J genes are TRBV30 and TRBJ1-5, with TRBD1 matching over 8 bases. The trim removed 0 bases at V and 6 bases at J, leaving 7 bases unmatched. CDR3 length: 15 residues. The germline CDR1 and CDR2 sequences are GTSNPN and SVGIG (reference sequence).

The gene calls are TRBV7-8 and TRBJ1-5; no clear D. The germline V and J ends were trimmed by 5 bases and 0 bases, with 5 bases remaining between them. CDR1 is SGHVS and CDR2 is FQNEAQ in the germline V gene. This CDR3 comprises 13 residues. The CDR3 reads CASSRTSNQPQHF. In nucleotides, the CDR3 is TGTGCCAGCAGCAGGACTAGCAATCAGCCCCAGCATTTT.

The V and J genes are TRBV15 and TRBJ2-2; D could derive from TRBD1 or TRBD2 (5 bases each). The CDR3 sequence is 14 residues long. V lost 0 bases, J lost 5 bases, and 7 bases lay in between. Looked up from germline, CDR1 is LNHNV and CDR2 is YYDKDF (reference sequence). CDR3: CATSRDRETGELFF. The CDR3, as DNA: TGTGCCACCAGCAGAGACAGGGAGACCGGGGAGCTGTTTTTT.

This clone was found many times. This chain connects TRBV9 to TRBJ1-1; D may be TRBD1 (6 bases). V was pared by 5 bases and J by 1 base, with 15 bases between. The CDR3 contains 15 residues. The germline CDR1 and CDR2 sequences are SGDLS and YYNGEE. The DNA of the CDR3 is TGTGCCAGCAGTTCAACCGGGACACCGAACACTGAAGCTTTCTTT. It codes for CASSSTGTPNTEAFF.

This clone was observed many times. A junction boundary mismatches the germline segment, possibly from a read error. J is TRBJ1-6 and V is TRBV20-1; maybe TRBD1 (6 bases). The CDR3 covers 15 residues. The germline CDR1 and CDR2 sequences are DFQATT and SNEGSKA (reference sequence). CDR3 sequence (DNA): TGCAGTGCTAGAAAACAGGGCCCCGATAAGTCACCCCTCCACTTT. Translation gives CSARKQGPDKSPLHF.

This clone is deemed medium-sized (0.01 to 0.1%). The chain carries TRBV7-2 and TRBJ2-1; 8 bases align to TRBD1. Per the germline V gene, CDR1 is SGHTA and CDR2 is FQGNSA. Trimming took 3 bases from V and 9 from J; bases not matched to a gene: 10. The length of the CDR3 is 15 residues. The CDR3 bases are TGTGCCAGCAGCTTCTCCAGGGGGCGCTTCGGTGAGCAGTTCTTC. Protein: CASSFSRGRFGEQFF. The complete variable domain, with remaining parts taken from reference TRBV7-2 and TRBJ2-1, reads GAGVSQSPSNKVTEKGKDVELRCDPISGHTALYWYRQSLGQGLEFLIYFQGNSAPDKSGLPSDRFSAERTGGSVSTLTIQRTQQEDSAVYLCASSFSRGRFGEQFFGPGTRLTVL.